This TCR beta chain emerged from a study of human T cells and chemical hapten exposure. The study's findings and limits: Patch test score was positively correlated with the counts of TCRs that had expanded at PT1. DPC sensitization did not alter TCRs above 1 in 1000 frequency. Significantly more large CDR3 similarity clusters were formed by expanded TCRs than by controls.

Germline V gene lookup returns CDR1 MDHEN and CDR2 SYDVKM. The CDR3 runs 16 residues. The V gene end was trimmed by 7 bases and the J gene end by 1 base; junction bases not matched to a gene: 10. On this clonotype: Its specificity is unknown.

The sample's time point: patch test 2, 6 weeks after DPC sensitization. Treatment given: therapeutic diphenylcyclopropenone sensitization with weekly scalp DPC. How the authors handled the data: Counting gave a median of around 89,000 TCRs per sample, with values ranging from about 23,224 to 700,000. TCRdb reprocessed the RACE reads via MiXCR and lists one record per CDR3 protein. The V and J calls were not made by the authors but by TCRdb's processing. The profile shows approximately 80,000 distinct CDR3 sequences, 10% of them singletons. The sample here was whole blood, taken in connection with sensitization to the hapten diphenylcyclopropenone (DPC). The clonotype was recovered from a woman aged 45-59 years with alopecia areata. Some clones in this sample may be carry-over from other donors' samples. This chain uses TRBV28 with TRBJ2-1; 7 bases are shared with TRBD2. CDR3 in amino acids: CASTGAGTASYNEQFF. The CDR3 DNA follows: TGTGCCAGCACCGGAGCGGGGACGGCTTCCTACAATGAGCAGTTCTTC.